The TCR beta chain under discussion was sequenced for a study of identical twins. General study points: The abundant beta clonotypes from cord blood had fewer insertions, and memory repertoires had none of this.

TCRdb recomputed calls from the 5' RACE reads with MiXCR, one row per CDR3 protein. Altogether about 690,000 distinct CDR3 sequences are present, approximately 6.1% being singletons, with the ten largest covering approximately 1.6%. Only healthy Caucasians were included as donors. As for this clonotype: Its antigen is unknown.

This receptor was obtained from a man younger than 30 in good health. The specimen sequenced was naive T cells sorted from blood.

The CDR3 loop reads CSAPPPWTSAHNEQFF. The CDR3 DNA follows: TGCAGTGCCCCCCCGCCCTGGACTAGCGCGCACAATGAGCAGTTCTTC. The J gene is TRBJ2-1, the V gene TRBV20-1; 9 nucleotides agree with TRBD2. The V gene's germline CDR1 is DFQATT and CDR2 SNEGSKA (reference sequence). The CDR3 has 16 amino acids. The V segment lost 6 bases and the J segment 5 bases; nucleotides outside the gene matches: 14.